A single sample gave rise to the 4 T cell receptor beta chains below, sequenced in a study of neoadjuvant anti-PD-1 for oral cavity cancer. Clones were read by immunoSEQ multiplex PCR, and TCRdb kept only the in-frame ones, dropping some. The repertoire holds 17,000 or so clones, with around 76% as singletons. The specimen comprised PBMCs, sampled before nivolumab (anti-PD-1) treatment. The receptors come from a person aged 35-80 years with oral cavity squamous cell carcinoma.

The chain joins TRBV6-1 to TRBJ1-5; possible D gene TRBD1, 5 bases. This CDR3 contains 15 residues. V lost 4 bases, J lost 1 base, and 11 bases lay in between. Germline V CDR1 and CDR2: MNHNS, SASEGT. The CDR3 DNA is TGTGCCAGCAGTGCGGAGGGGATGAGCAATCAGCCCCAGCATTTT. Translating it yields CASSAEGMSNQPQHF.

CDR3 nucleotides: TGCAGCGTCACTTCGGCTAGAGGCTACAATCAGCCCCAGCATTTT. It codes for CSVTSARGYNQPQHF. The V gene is TRBV29-1, the J gene TRBJ1-5; unclear D gene. CDR1 SQVTM and CDR2 ANQGSEA come from the germline V gene. This CDR3 contains 15 residues. V lost 6 bases and J 3 bases, leaving 18 bases between the germline ends.

The chain links TRBV30 to TRBJ2-5; D not resolved. V lost 0 bases and J lost 1, with 12 bases in between. Germline assignment: CDR1 GTSNPN and CDR2 SVGIG (reference sequence). This CDR3 region has 15 residues. CDR3 nucleotides: TGTGCCTGGAGTGTTATTTGGGCCGCCCAAGAGACCCAGTACTTC. Protein sequence: CAWSVIWAAQETQYF.

The chain recombines TRBV7-9 with TRBJ2-1, with D unclear. The CDR3 extends over 13 amino acids. V dropped 7 bases and J dropped 10 bases, with 17 bases sitting between them. Germline CDR1 SEHNR, CDR2 FQNEAQ (reference sequence). This CDR3 reads CASTNSQVEEQFF. CDR3 DNA: TGTGCCAGCACCAATTCTCAGGTGGAAGAGCAGTTCTTC. Supplemented by reference TRBV7-9 and TRBJ2-1, the full variable domain reads DTGVSQNPRHKITKRGQNVTFRCDPISEHNRLYWYRQTLGQGPEFLTYFQNEAQLEKSRLLSDRFSAERPKGSFSTLEIQRTEQGDSAMYLCASTNSQVEEQFFGPGTRLTVL.